This is a list of T cell receptor beta chains from one sample in a study of regulatory T cells in long-lasting Graves disease. Each CDR3 protein is one row after TCRdb ran MiXCR on the multiplex PCR reads. The data hold some 220,000 distinct CDR3 sequences, with less than 20% observed a single time. The sample also formed part of further work on T cells in Graves' hyperthyroidism and ophthalmopathy.

Sequencing used peripheral blood mononuclear cells (PBMCs), obtained at new diagnosis, from a patient treated with antithyroid drugs. The receptors come from a woman aged 25 to 45 with Graves disease. The CDR3 runs from the conserved cysteine through the conserved F or W.

>TRBJ1-4|TRBV11-2
CASSLWDQSELFF
>TRBJ1-1|TRBV30
CARDRVGTEAFF
>TRBJ1-6|TRBV6-1
CASRQRGFVSPLHF
>TRBJ2-7|TRBV6-1
CASRGNPGQGSYEQYF
>TRBJ1-1|TRBV28
CASSLDRGNTEAFF
>TRBJ2-3|TRBV24-1
CATSGTGTGTDTQYF
>TRBJ2-7|TRBV19
CASHVPAAYEQYF
>TRBJ1-1|TRBV20-1
CSAPKRGNTEAFF
>TRBJ2-4|TRBV30
CAWRVIAKNIQYF
>TRBJ2-7|TRBV20-1
CSARDPAGGYEQYF
>TRBJ2-2|TRBV2
CASMPGRSHTGELFF
>TRBJ1-5|TRBV27
CASSFVQDFGNQPQHF
>TRBJ2-2|TRBV6-4
CASSDSRDSHTGELFF
>TRBJ2-5|TRBV20-1
CSARSRLAGQETQYF
>TRBJ1-3|TRBV3-1
CASSQDPGSGNTIYF
>TRBJ2-1|TRBV2
CASSRVRQGASYNEQFF
>TRBJ2-7|TRBV4-2
CASSQEGGSGRLLSYEQYF
>TRBJ2-7|TRBV7-9
CASSKKGQIYEQYF
>TRBJ1-2|TRBV29-1
CSPTARGNGYTF
>TRBJ2-4|TRBV7-3
CASSKAPGAKNIQYF
>TRBJ1-2|TRBV13
CASSLTGAPSNYGYTF
>.|TRBV19
CASSMGLAGGFQETQYF